The entry below gives a single TCR beta chain sequence along with its context. This specimen comes from a study of technical replicates of blood from a few donors. From germline, CDR1 is SGHNT and CDR2 YYREEE (reference sequence). Trimming took 4 bases from V and 0 from J, leaving 8 bases between them. The CDR3 covers 14 residues. Clones were sequenced by immunoSEQ multiplex PCR, and TCRdb holds only the in-frame ones, with some missing. The sample carries approximately 75,000 clones, about 97% recorded once. This sequence joins TRBV5-4 and TRBJ1-5; possible D gene TRBD1, 5 bases. This receptor was obtained from a human donor in good health. Sequenced: T cells isolated from PBMCs. Here the CDR3 reads CASSPGGSNQPQHF. The CDR3, as DNA: TGTGCCAGCAGCCCGGGGGGTAGCAATCAGCCCCAGCATTTT.